A selection of T cell receptor beta chains follows, all from one sample in a study of radiation and T cells in renal cell carcinoma. The protocol was immunoSEQ multiplex PCR, while the TCRdb copy is restricted to in-frame clones and leaves out a portion. The sample has some 30,000 clones, roughly 80% seen once. Sequenced here: blood, sampled from a patient whose treatment included radiotherapy and nephrectomy. The source of these receptors is a man between 60 and 75 years old with renal cell carcinoma. CDR3s include the opening cysteine and the closing phenylalanine or tryptophan. D genes are given only for firm matches. Clone size is not always given. Where it is, it says once, few, many or a class for expanded clones.

v_gene: TRBV5-6; j_gene: TRBJ2-3; d_gene: TRBD2; len: 16; abundance: .; CDR3nt: TGTGCCAGCAGCTTGGTTAGCGGGAGTAGCACAGATACGCAGTATTTT; CDR3aa: CASSLVSGSSTDTQYF
v_gene: TRBV5-1; j_gene: TRBJ2-3; d_gene: TRBD2; len: 16; abundance: .; CDR3nt: TGCGCCAGCAGCTTGGGGCTGGGACTAGACGTGTATGGGCAGTATTTT; CDR3aa: CASSLGLGLDVYGQYF
v_gene: TRBV14; j_gene: TRBJ2-1; d_gene: .; len: 12; abundance: .; CDR3nt: TGTGCCAGCAGCCAAGAATTTCAGAGGCAGTTCTTC; CDR3aa: CASSQEFQRQFF
v_gene: TRBV19; j_gene: TRBJ2-4; d_gene: TRBD1; len: 14; abundance: .; CDR3nt: TGTGCCAGTAGTCCATGGGACAGGAAAAACATTCAGTACTTC; CDR3aa: CASSPWDRKNIQYF
v_gene: TRBV4-3; j_gene: TRBJ2-3; d_gene: TRBD2; len: 15; abundance: .; CDR3nt: TGCGCCAGCAGCCAATTGTGGGAGGGCCTATATACGCAGTATTTT; CDR3aa: CASSQLWEGLYTQYF
v_gene: TRBV2; j_gene: TRBJ2-2; d_gene: .; len: 15; abundance: .; CDR3nt: TGTGCCAGCGGGGGACGGGGCCGGGGCACCGGGGAGCTGTTTTTT; CDR3aa: CASGGRGRGTGELFF
v_gene: TRBV4-3; j_gene: TRBJ2-7; d_gene: TRBD1; len: 14; abundance: few; CDR3nt: TGCGCCAGCAGGCAGGGACAGGCTCGTGGAGAGCAGTACTTC; CDR3aa: CASRQGQARGEQYF
v_gene: TRBV6-5; j_gene: TRBJ1-5; d_gene: .; len: 13; abundance: .; CDR3nt: TGTGCCAGCAGGTTAGGAGGAGGTCAGCCCCAGCATTTT; CDR3aa: CASRLGGGQPQHF
v_gene: TRBV6-6; j_gene: TRBJ1-3; d_gene: .; len: 14; abundance: .; CDR3nt: TGTGCCAGCAGTTCTACAGGGTCTGGAAACACCATATATTTT; CDR3aa: CASSSTGSGNTIYF
v_gene: TRBV7-9; j_gene: TRBJ1-2; d_gene: .; len: 14; abundance: .; CDR3nt: TGTGCCAGCAGCTTAGAAGGGGGGCCCTATGGCTACACCTTC; CDR3aa: CASSLEGGPYGYTF
v_gene: TRBV14; j_gene: TRBJ2-3; d_gene: .; len: 13; abundance: .; CDR3nt: TGTGCCAGCAGCCGTGGTTACACAGATACGCAGTATTTT; CDR3aa: CASSRGYTDTQYF
v_gene: TRBV5-1; j_gene: TRBJ2-2; d_gene: .; len: 17; abundance: medium-sized; CDR3nt: TGCGCCAGCAGCTTGTTAGGAGGGAGGCTAGGCACCGGGGAGCTGTTTTTT; CDR3aa: CASSLLGGRLGTGELFF
v_gene: TRBV19; j_gene: TRBJ2-4; d_gene: .; len: 14; abundance: .; CDR3nt: TGTGCCAGTACATTGAGGGAAACCAAAAACATTCAGTACTTC; CDR3aa: CASTLRETKNIQYF
v_gene: TRBV14; j_gene: TRBJ2-1; d_gene: .; len: 15; abundance: many; CDR3nt: TGTGCCAGCGGCCCCCGTGGGGCCCTCTACAATGAGCAGTTCTTC; CDR3aa: CASGPRGALYNEQFF
v_gene: TRBV21-1; j_gene: TRBJ1-2; d_gene: .; len: 14; abundance: .; CDR3nt: TGTGCCAGCACCGCGGCCTGGACAACGGGAGGCTACACCTTC; CDR3aa: CASTAAWTTGGYTF